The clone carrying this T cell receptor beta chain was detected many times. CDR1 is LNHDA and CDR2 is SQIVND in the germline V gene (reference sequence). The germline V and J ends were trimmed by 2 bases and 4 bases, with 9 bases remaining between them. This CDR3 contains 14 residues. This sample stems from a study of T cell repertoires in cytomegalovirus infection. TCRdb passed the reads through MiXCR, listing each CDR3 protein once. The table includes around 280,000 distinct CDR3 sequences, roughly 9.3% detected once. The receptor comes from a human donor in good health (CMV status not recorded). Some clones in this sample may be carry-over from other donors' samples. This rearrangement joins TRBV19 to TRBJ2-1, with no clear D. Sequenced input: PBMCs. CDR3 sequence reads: CASSIHPTYNEQFF. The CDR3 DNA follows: TGTGCCAGTAGTATACACCCCACTTACAATGAGCAGTTCTTC.